This T cell receptor (beta chain) was captured in a study of CD8 T cells in ankylosing spondylitis. Concerning this clonotype: Its target is unknown.

Quantitative molecular-barcoded 5'-RACE generated the TCR beta libraries. TCRdb re-called the 5' RACE reads with MiXCR, one entry per CDR3 protein. The sample yields around 28,000 distinct CDR3 sequences, less than 40% seen once. Germline trimming cut 5 bases from V and 7 bases from J; bases unmatched to any gene: 5. The CDR3 sequence is 13 residues long. In germline, CDR1 is SGHAT, CDR2 FQNNGV. Notes on the study in general: Made up of eight highly homologous variants, a TCR beta motif appeared characteristic of ankylosing spondylitis blood. Clones linked to the disease showed a CD8+ phenotype. They occurred at relatively low frequencies in peripheral blood.

V and J are TRBV11-2 and TRBJ2-5; the match to TRBD2 covers 9 bases. Sequenced sample: synovial fluid, either unsorted or a sorted T cell fraction (not recorded which). The TCR sequence derives from a male donor with ankylosing spondylitis. The CDR3: CASSQTSGRTQYF. The CDR3 DNA sequence: TGTGCCAGCAGCCAGACTAGCGGCAGGACCCAGTACTTC. Drawing the rest from reference TRBV11-2 and TRBJ2-5, the complete variable domain is EAGVAQSPRYKIIEKRQSVAFWCNPISGHATLYWYQQILGQGPKLLIQFQNNGVVDDSQLPKDRFSAERLKGVDSTLKIQPAKLEDSAVYLCASSQTSGRTQYFGPGTRLLVL.